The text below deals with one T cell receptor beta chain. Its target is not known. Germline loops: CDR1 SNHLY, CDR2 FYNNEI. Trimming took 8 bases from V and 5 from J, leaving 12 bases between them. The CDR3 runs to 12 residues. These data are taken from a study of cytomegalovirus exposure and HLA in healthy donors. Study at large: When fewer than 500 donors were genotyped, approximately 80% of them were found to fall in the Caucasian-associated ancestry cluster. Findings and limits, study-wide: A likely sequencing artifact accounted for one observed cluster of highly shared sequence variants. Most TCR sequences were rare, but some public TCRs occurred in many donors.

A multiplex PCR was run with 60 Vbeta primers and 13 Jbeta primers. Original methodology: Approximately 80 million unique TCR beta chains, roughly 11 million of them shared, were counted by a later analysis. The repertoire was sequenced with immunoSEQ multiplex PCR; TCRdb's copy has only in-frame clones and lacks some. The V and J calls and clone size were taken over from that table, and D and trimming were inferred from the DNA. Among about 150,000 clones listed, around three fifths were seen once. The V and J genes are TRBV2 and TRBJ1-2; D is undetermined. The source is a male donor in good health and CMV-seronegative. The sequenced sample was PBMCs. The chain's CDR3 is CASSFEVYGYTF. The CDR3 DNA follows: TGTGCCAGCTCCTTCGAGGTGTATGGCTACACCTTC.